One T cell receptor (beta chain) is described in this entry. No antigen is known for it. This entry is derived from a study of beta chain features in type 1 diabetes. General observations from the study: There were fewer insertions and more deletions at the VDJ junctions of type 1 diabetes patients.

Expressed TCRB transcripts were sequenced because the entire RNA isolate underwent reverse transcription. Assay: immunoSEQ multiplex PCR; the TCRdb copy retains only in-frame clones and omits some. The sample yields about 320,000 clones, 11% to 15% seen once. CDR1 is SGHNT and CDR2 is YYREEE in the germline V gene (reference sequence). V lost 6 bases and J 8 bases, leaving 23 bases between the germline ends. The CDR3 runs to 15 residues. Specimen: central memory CD4+ T cells from blood. The rearrangement uses TRBV5-4 and TRBJ1-2; TRBD1 might be the D (5 bases). The receptor comes from a man aged 25 to 40 in good health. The CDR3 DNA reads TGTGCCAGCAACCTCGATCAGGGTCGGGCTAGGGGCTACACCTTC. It encodes CASNLDQGRARGYTF.